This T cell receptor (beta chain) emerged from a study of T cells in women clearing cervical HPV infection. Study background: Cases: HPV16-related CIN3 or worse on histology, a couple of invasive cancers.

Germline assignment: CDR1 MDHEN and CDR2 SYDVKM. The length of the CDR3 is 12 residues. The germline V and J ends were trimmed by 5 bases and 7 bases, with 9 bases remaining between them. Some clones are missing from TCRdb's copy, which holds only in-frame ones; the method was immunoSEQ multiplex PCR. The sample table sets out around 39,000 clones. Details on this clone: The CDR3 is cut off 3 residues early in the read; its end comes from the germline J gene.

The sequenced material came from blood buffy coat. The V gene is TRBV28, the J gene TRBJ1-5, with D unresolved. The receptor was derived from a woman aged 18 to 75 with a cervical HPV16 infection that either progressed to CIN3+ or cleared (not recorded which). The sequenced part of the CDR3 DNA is TGTGCCAGCAGTCTTGGACTGCAGCCC. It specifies CASSLGLQP. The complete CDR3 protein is CASSLGLQPQHF.